This T cell receptor beta chain is drawn from a study of T-cell reconstitution after alpha-beta-depleted transplantation in children. This CDR3 contains 16 residues. The germline V gene has CDR1 KGHDR and CDR2 SFDVKD. The trim removed 7 bases at V and 6 bases at J, leaving 15 bases unmatched. This clonotype has a count of ten or more. Researchers prepared the TCRbeta library using unique molecular identifiers, the study reports. MiXCR, run by TCRdb on the PCR reads, gives a single entry per CDR3 protein. The table lists 190,000 or so distinct CDR3 sequences, less than 8% of them singletons. Sequences were derived from PBMCs from the stem cell graft donor, sampled from the stem cell graft. V and J are TRBV24-1 and TRBJ2-3, with 7 bases that match TRBD1. This TCR was sampled from a human donor who donated a stem cell graft to a child with Wiskott-Aldrich syndrome. CDR3 DNA: TGTGCCACCAGCCCTAGTCGGGACAGCACATCTGATACGCAGTATTTT. Protein product: CATSPSRDSTSDTQYF.